What follows is one TCR beta chain and its context. The antigen is undetermined. Vbeta (60) and Jbeta (13) primers were used in the PCR. Some clones are missing from TCRdb's copy, which holds only in-frame ones; the method was immunoSEQ multiplex PCR. Of about 140,000 clones in the sample, 70% to 75% were seen once. The data belong to a study of cytomegalovirus exposure and HLA in healthy donors. General study points: The likely explanation for a cluster of highly shared sequence variants was sequencing artifact.

CDR1 and CDR2 from the germline V gene are MNHNS and SASEGT. This CDR3 is 14 amino acids long. V shed 3 bases, J shed 6 bases, and the junction held 2 bases outside the gene matches. This TCR was sampled from a woman aged 25 to 39 in good health and CMV-seronegative. The sequencing sample was made of PBMCs. The chain has TRBV6-1 and TRBJ1-4; 9 nucleotides line up with TRBD1. The CDR3 nucleotides are TGTGCCAGCAGTGAGGGGACAGGGTATGAAAAACTGTTTTTT. It yields the protein CASSEGTGYEKLFF.